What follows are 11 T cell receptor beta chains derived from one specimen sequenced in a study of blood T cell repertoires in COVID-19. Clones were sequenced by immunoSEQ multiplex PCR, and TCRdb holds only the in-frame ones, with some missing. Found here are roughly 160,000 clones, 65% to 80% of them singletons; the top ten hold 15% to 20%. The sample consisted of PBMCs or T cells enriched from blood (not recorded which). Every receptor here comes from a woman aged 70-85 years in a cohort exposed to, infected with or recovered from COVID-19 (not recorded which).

The CDR3 region has the DNA TGTGCCAGCTGTGGGGCGACTGAAGCTTTCTTT. This encodes CASCGATEAFF. V gene TRBV27 combines with J gene TRBJ1-1; a possible D gene is TRBD1 (5 bases). The germline V and J ends were trimmed by 8 bases and 5 bases, with 9 bases remaining between them. Germline CDR1 MNHEY, CDR2 SMNVEV (reference sequence). The CDR3 sequence is 11 residues long.

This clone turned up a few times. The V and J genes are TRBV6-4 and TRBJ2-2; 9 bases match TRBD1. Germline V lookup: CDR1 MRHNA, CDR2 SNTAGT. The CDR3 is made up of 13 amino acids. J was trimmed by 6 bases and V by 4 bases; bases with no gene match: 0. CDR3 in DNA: TGTGCCAGCAGTGGACAGGGGGCCGGGGAGCTGTTTTTT. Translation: CASSGQGAGELFF.

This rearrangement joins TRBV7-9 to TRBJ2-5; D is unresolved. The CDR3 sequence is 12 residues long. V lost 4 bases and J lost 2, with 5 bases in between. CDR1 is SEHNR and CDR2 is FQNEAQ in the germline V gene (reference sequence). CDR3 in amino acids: CASSSGQETQYF. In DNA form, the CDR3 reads TGTGCCAGCAGCTCCGGGCAAGAGACCCAGTACTTC.

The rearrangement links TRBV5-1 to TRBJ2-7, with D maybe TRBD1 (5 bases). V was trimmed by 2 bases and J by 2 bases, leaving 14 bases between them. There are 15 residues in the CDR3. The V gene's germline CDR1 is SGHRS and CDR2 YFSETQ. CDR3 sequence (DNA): TGCGCCAGCAGCTTTCTGCCAGGGCCCACCTACGAGCAGTACTTC. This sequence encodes CASSFLPGPTYEQYF.

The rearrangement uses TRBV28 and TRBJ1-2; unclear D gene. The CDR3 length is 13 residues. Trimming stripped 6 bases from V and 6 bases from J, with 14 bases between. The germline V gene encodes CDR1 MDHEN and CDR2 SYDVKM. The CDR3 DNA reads TGTGCCAGCAGCCGTGAAACAGCCAATGGCTACACCTTC. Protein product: CASSRETANGYTF.

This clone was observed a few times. As DNA, the CDR3 is TGTGCCAGCAGCCAAGAAGGGACACGCACCGGGGAGCTGTTTTTT. Protein: CASSQEGTRTGELFF. The J gene is TRBJ2-2, the V gene TRBV3-1 (or the pseudogene TRBV3-2); D might be TRBD1 (6 bases). The germline V gene encodes CDR1 LGHDT and CDR2 YNNKEL (reference sequence). This CDR3 is built from 15 residues. The V end was cut by 0 bases, the J end by 4 bases, with 9 bases between.

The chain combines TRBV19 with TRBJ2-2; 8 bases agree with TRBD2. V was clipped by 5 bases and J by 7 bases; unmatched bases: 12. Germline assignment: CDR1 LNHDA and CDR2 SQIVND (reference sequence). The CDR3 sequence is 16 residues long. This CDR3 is CASSSSGRGVNGELFF. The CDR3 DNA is TGTGCCAGTAGTTCAAGCGGGAGAGGGGTGAACGGGGAGCTGTTTTTT. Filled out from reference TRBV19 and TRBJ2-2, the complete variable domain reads DGGITQSPKYLFRKEGQNVTLSCEQNLNHDAMYWYRQDPGQGLRLIYYSQIVNDFQKGDIAEGYSVSREKKESFPLTVTSAQKNPTAFYLCASSSSGRGVNGELFFGEGSRLTVL.

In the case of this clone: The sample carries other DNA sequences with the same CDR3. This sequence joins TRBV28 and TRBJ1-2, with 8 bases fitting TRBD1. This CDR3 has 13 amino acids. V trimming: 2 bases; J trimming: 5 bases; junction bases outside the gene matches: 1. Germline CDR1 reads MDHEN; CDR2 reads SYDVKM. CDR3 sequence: CASSLGQGYGYTF. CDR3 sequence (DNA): TGTGCCAGCAGTTTAGGACAGGGTTATGGCTACACCTTC.

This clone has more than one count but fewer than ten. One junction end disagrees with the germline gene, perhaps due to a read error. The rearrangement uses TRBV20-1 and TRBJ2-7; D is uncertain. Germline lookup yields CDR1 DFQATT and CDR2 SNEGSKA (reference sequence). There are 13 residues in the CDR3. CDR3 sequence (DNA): TGCAGTGCTAGTCGGTTGTTCTCCCACGAGCAGTACTTC. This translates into CSASRLFSHEQYF.

The CDR3 sequence is CASSSPLGEQYF. The CDR3 DNA reads as TGTGCCAGCAGTTCCCCCCTCGGCGAGCAGTACTTC. The chain links TRBV11-2 to TRBJ2-7; D is unresolved. V shed 6 bases and J shed 6 bases, with 12 bases lying between them. Germline assignment: CDR1 SGHAT and CDR2 FQNNGV. The CDR3 has 12 amino acids.

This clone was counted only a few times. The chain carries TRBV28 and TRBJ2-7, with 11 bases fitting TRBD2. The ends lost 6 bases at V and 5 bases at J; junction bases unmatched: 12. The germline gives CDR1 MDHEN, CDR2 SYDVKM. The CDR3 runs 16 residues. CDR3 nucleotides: TGTGCCAGCAGCTCCTCCTCTAGCGGGAGGCGGAACGAGCAGTACTTC. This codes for CASSSSSSGRRNEQYF. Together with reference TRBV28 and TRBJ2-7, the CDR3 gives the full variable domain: DVKVTQSSRYLVKRTGEKVFLECVQDMDHENMFWYRQDPGLGLRLIYFSYDVKMKEKGDIPEGYSVSREKKERFSLILESASTNQTSMYLCASSSSSSGRRNEQYFGPGTRLTVT.